This T cell receptor (beta chain) was obtained from a study of T cell repertoires in cytomegalovirus infection. Study overall: Recently identified HLA-C-restricted CMV epitopes and well-studied HLA-B-restricted CMV epitopes were used by the study. CMV infection together with matching HLA type was indicated by public TCR beta signatures.

CDR3 length: 15 amino acids. The germline V gene has CDR1 SGHAT and CDR2 FQNNGV. Trimming pared 6 bases from V and 0 bases from J, leaving 15 bases between. On this clonotype: Antigen unknown.

Study-wide findings and caveats: Cumulative public TCR beta family frequency identified CMV carriers with the relevant HLA. The ex vivo response was dominated by HLA-C-restricted CMV-specific TCR beta clonotypes.

In TCRdb, the reads were re-called with MiXCR into one record per CDR3 protein. In the table there are 570,000 or so distinct CDR3 sequences, about 40% of which are singletons. This receptor was obtained from a human donor in good health (CMV status not recorded). Some clones in this sample may be carry-over from other donors' samples. The source material was cultured PBMCs, sampled from culture after CMV antigen stimulation. V usage is TRBV11-2 and J usage is TRBJ2-7; unclear D gene. The CDR3 loop reads CASSQFQASSYEQYF. DNA for the CDR3: TGTGCCAGCAGTCAATTTCAAGCGAGCTCCTACGAGCAGTACTTC.